One and the same sample provided the 26 T cell receptor beta chains below, sequenced in a study of blood T cell repertoires in COVID-19. The method was immunoSEQ multiplex PCR; TCRdb's version includes in-frame clones alone and lacks a portion of them. In the table there are more than 250,000 clones, about 86% of which are singletons. The specimen was peripheral blood. These TCRs come from a man aged 18 to 35 with active or convalescent COVID-19.

In its sample, this clone was seen once. The J gene is TRBJ1-6, the V gene TRBV6-4; 10 bases match TRBD1. Trimming cost V 3 bases and J 7 bases; bases outside gene matches: 3. This CDR3 contains 15 residues. Per the germline V gene, CDR1 is MRHNA and CDR2 is SNTAGT. CDR3 region: CASSEATGGNSPLHF. The CDR3 DNA reads as TGTGCCAGCAGTGAAGCGACAGGGGGCAATTCACCCCTCCACTTT.

The chain uses TRBV7-8 and TRBJ2-1; 9 bases fit TRBD2. The CDR3 length is 15 residues. The junction had 4 bases not matched to a gene; V was cut back by 3 bases and J by 4 bases. The germline CDR1 and CDR2 sequences are SGHVS and FQNEAQ. This chain's CDR3 is CASSFATSGYNEQFF. CDR3 DNA sequence: TGTGCCAGCAGCTTCGCGACTAGCGGTTACAATGAGCAGTTCTTC.

This rearrangement joins TRBV28 to TRBJ1-1; 10 bases match TRBD1. The CDR3 totals 14 residues. In germline, CDR1 is MDHEN, CDR2 SYDVKM. Trimming at V came to 5 bases and at J to 4 bases, leaving 4 bases not matched to a gene. DNA of the CDR3: TGTGCCAGCAGTGGGACAGGGGCCGGCACTGAAGCTTTCTTT. Protein product: CASSGTGAGTEAFF.

J is TRBJ2-1 and V is TRBV30, with TRBD1 matching over 8 bases. The V and J ends lost 3 bases and 4 bases, in that order; junction bases with no gene match: 2. Germline V gene sequence: CDR1 GTSNPN, CDR2 SVGIG (reference sequence). The CDR3 extends over 13 amino acids. CDR3 bases: TGTGCCTGGAGCGGACAGGGATACAATGAGCAGTTCTTC. Its protein is CAWSGQGYNEQFF.

This chain links TRBV6-2 or TRBV6-3 with TRBJ2-7, with 7 nucleotides matching TRBD1. Per the germline V gene, CDR1 is MNHEY and CDR2 is SVGEGT. The V gene end was trimmed by 4 bases and the J gene end by 1 base; junction bases not matched to a gene: 4. This CDR3 contains 14 residues. The CDR3 region has the DNA TGTGCCAGCAGTTTTGGGGACAGATCCTACGAGCAGTACTTC. Translating gives CASSFGDRSYEQYF.

The chain employs TRBV19 and TRBJ1-2; D uncertain. Germline CDR1 reads LNHDA; CDR2 reads SQIVND (reference sequence). Trimming left V 7 bases short and J 8 bases short, with 14 bases between. The CDR3 spans 12 residues. The DNA for the CDR3 is TGTGCCAGTAATGGTCGGGTGAGAGGCTACACCTTC. This translates into CASNGRVRGYTF.

The rearrangement joins TRBV9 to TRBJ1-3; a weak D match, TRBD1 (5 bases). Germline V CDR1 and CDR2: SGDLS, YYNGEE. V lost 6 bases to trimming and J lost 4 bases, with 11 bases between them. This CDR3 region has 13 residues. In DNA, the CDR3 is TGTGCCAGCAATCCAGGGATAGGAAACACCATATATTTT. This sequence encodes CASNPGIGNTIYF.

J is TRBJ2-5 and V is TRBV2; possible D gene TRBD2, 6 bases. This CDR3 is built from 16 residues. V gave up 9 bases and J gave up 2 bases, with 22 bases separating them. Germline lookup yields CDR1 SNHLY and CDR2 FYNNEI. The CDR3 sequence is CARERLGSGGQETQYF. Written as DNA, the CDR3 is TGTGCCAGAGAACGTTTGGGATCTGGGGGGCAAGAGACCCAGTACTTC.

The chain uses TRBV7-3 and TRBJ2-2, with 8 bases identical to TRBD2. Trimming took 5 bases from V and 2 from J; bases not matched to a gene: 10. Per the germline V gene, CDR1 is SGHTA and CDR2 is FQGTGA. This CDR3 is 17 amino acids long. Here the CDR3 DNA reads TGTGCCAGCAGCCCTACCCCGGGACTAGTAAACACCGGGGAGCTGTTTTTT. This encodes CASSPTPGLVNTGELFF.

The chain links TRBV28 to TRBJ2-7; maybe TRBD1 (6 bases). The CDR3 loop spans 13 amino acids. Germline assignment: CDR1 MDHEN and CDR2 SYDVKM. Deletions cut 4 bases from V and 3 bases from J, with 10 bases between. DNA of the CDR3: TGTGCCAGCAGTTCGGACAGTATCTACGAGCAGTACTTC. Protein: CASSSDSIYEQYF. Full variable domain (outside the CDR3, taken from reference TRBV28 and TRBJ2-7): DVKVTQSSRYLVKRTGEKVFLECVQDMDHENMFWYRQDPGLGLRLIYFSYDVKMKEKGDIPEGYSVSREKKERFSLILESASTNQTSMYLCASSSDSIYEQYFGPGTRLTVT.

The chain combines TRBV11-3 with TRBJ2-3; 7 nucleotides align to TRBD2. With 0 bases clipped from V and 6 bases from J, the junction kept 9 bases outside the gene matches. Germline V gene lookup returns CDR1 SGHNT and CDR2 YENEEA. The CDR3 extends over 16 amino acids. The CDR3 region has the DNA TGTGCCAGCAGCTTAGACCTAGCGGAGGGTAGGGATACGCAGTATTTT. Translated: CASSLDLAEGRDTQYF.

The CDR3 DNA is TGTGCCAGCAGCTTAGACAGGGAAGAGCAGTACTTC. It translates to CASSLDREEQYF. The chain carries TRBV11-2 and TRBJ2-7, with D perhaps TRBD1 (5 bases). V lost 0 bases and J lost 7, with 7 bases in between. The length of the CDR3 is 12 residues. Per germline, CDR1 SGHAT and CDR2 FQNNGV.

V and J are TRBV28 and TRBJ1-1, with D perhaps matching TRBD1 (5 bases). Germline V lookup: CDR1 MDHEN, CDR2 SYDVKM. V shed 5 bases and J shed 7 bases, with 20 bases lying between them. There are 15 residues in the CDR3. The CDR3 spells CASSRRQRLNFEAFF. The CDR3 nucleotides read TGTGCCAGCAGTCGTCGACAGAGACTGAATTTTGAAGCTTTCTTT.

The genes are TRBV10-3 and TRBJ1-4; possible D gene TRBD1, 5 bases. Germline CDR1 reads ENHRY; CDR2 reads SYGVKD. Between the trimmed V and J ends, which lost 6 bases and 0 bases, there was a span of 11 bases. CDR3 length equals 15 residues. As DNA, the CDR3 is TGTGCCATCAGACCCGACAGTGCAACTAATGAAAAACTGTTTTTT. Translating it yields CAIRPDSATNEKLFF.

CDR3 DNA: TGTGCCAGCTGTTCTTCGAGGGAGACCCAGTACTTC. It codes for CASCSSRETQYF. This chain links TRBV6-2 or TRBV6-3 with TRBJ2-5, with unresolved D. V shed 8 bases and J shed 5 bases, with 12 bases lying between them. The CDR3 loop spans 12 amino acids. Germline-derived CDR1 and CDR2 are MNHEY and SVGEGT.

The chain couples TRBV10-2 to TRBJ1-5; 10 bases agree with TRBD1. The germline V gene encodes CDR1 WSHSY and CDR2 SAAADI. This CDR3 contains 14 residues. V shed 7 bases and J 5 bases; nucleotides not matched to a gene: 5. The CDR3: CASIAGQGDQPQHF. CDR3 bases: TGCGCCAGCATCGCTGGACAGGGGGATCAGCCCCAGCATTTT.

The chain joins TRBV7-3 to TRBJ2-1, with 9 bases fitting TRBD2. Trimming cost V 6 bases and J 5 bases; bases outside gene matches: 8. The germline gives CDR1 SGHTA, CDR2 FQGTGA. The CDR3 runs to 15 residues. The CDR3 DNA sequence: TGTGCCAGCAGGGAAACTAGCGGGTTTCACAATGAGCAGTTCTTC. The encoded protein is CASRETSGFHNEQFF.

This sequence joins TRBV3-1 (or the pseudogene TRBV3-2) and TRBJ2-3; D is ambiguous. Germline CDR1 and CDR2: LGHDT and YNNKEL (reference sequence). The CDR3 is 16 residues long. The V gene lost 1 base and the J gene lost 0 bases, with 11 bases spanning the gap. CDR3 DNA sequence: TGTGCCAGCAGCCAAGGGGCCGTGAGTAGCACAGATACGCAGTATTTT. Protein sequence: CASSQGAVSSTDTQYF.

The chain couples TRBV28 to TRBJ2-7, with TRBD1 matching over 8 bases. Germline V lookup: CDR1 MDHEN, CDR2 SYDVKM. This CDR3 contains 14 residues. The V and J ends lost 5 bases and 5 bases, in that order; junction bases with no gene match: 8. CDR3: CASSHDRGEDEQYF. The CDR3 DNA is TGTGCCAGCAGTCACGACAGGGGTGAAGACGAGCAGTACTTC.

This chain uses TRBV5-4 with TRBJ2-3; 8 positions agree with TRBD2. Germline trimming cut 10 bases from V and 5 bases from J; bases unmatched to any gene: 12. Germline CDR1 SGHNT, CDR2 YYREEE (reference sequence). The CDR3 is made up of 14 amino acids. The CDR3 DNA sequence: TGTGCCTGTTCCGCCGGGGGGGCGGGAGATACGCAGTATTTT. Translation: CACSAGGAGDTQYF.

The chain has TRBV12-3 or TRBV12-4 and TRBJ2-5; D not certain. This CDR3 is 13 amino acids long. The V gene lost 3 bases and the J gene lost 0 bases, with 5 bases spanning the gap. The CDR3 here is CASSFSNQETQYF. Here the CDR3 DNA reads TGTGCCAGCAGTTTTTCCAACCAAGAGACCCAGTACTTC.

V is TRBV2 and J is TRBJ1-6; 7 bases line up with TRBD1. V was clipped by 7 bases and J by 6 bases; unmatched bases: 3. In germline, CDR1 is SNHLY, CDR2 FYNNEI. The length of the CDR3 is 13 residues. The DNA for the CDR3 is TGTGCCAGCATCCAGGGGGGTAATTCACCCCTCCACTTT. Protein: CASIQGGNSPLHF. The whole variable domain, remainder taken from reference TRBV2 and TRBJ1-6, is EPEVTQTPSHQVTQMGQEVILRCVPISNHLYFYWYRQILGQKVEFLVSFYNNEISEKSEIFDDQFSVERPDGSNFTLKIRSTKLEDSAMYFCASIQGGNSPLHFGNGTRLTVT.

The chain is built from TRBV7-9 and TRBJ2-2, with a possible D match to TRBD1 (5 bases). V was clipped by 5 bases and J by 5 bases, with 12 bases between them. This CDR3 region has 14 residues. Germline CDR1 and CDR2: SEHNR and FQNEAQ (reference sequence). CDR3 nucleotide sequence: TGTGCCAGCAGCCAACGACAGAAAACCGGGGAGCTGTTTTTT. It translates to CASSQRQKTGELFF.

This chain uses TRBV5-1 with TRBJ1-2; D gene ambiguous. Trimming removed 1 base from V and 6 bases from J, with 13 bases in between. The germline V gene encodes CDR1 SGHRS and CDR2 YFSETQ. The CDR3 spans 14 residues. The CDR3 DNA is TGCGCCAGCAGCTTGAAAGTCTTCTTAGATGGCTACACCTTC. This encodes CASSLKVFLDGYTF.

This clone has a single count. The chain joins TRBV6-4 to TRBJ2-1; the match to TRBD2 covers 10 bases. CDR3 length: 15 residues. V shed 2 bases, J shed 9 bases, and the junction held 7 bases outside the gene matches. Germline values: CDR1 MRHNA, CDR2 SNTAGT. CDR3 loop: CASSDEAGGPSEQFF. For the CDR3, the DNA is TGTGCCAGCAGTGACGAAGCGGGAGGGCCGAGTGAGCAGTTCTTC.

The V and J genes are TRBV9 and TRBJ1-1, with 7 positions matching TRBD1. V was clipped by 0 bases and J by 4 bases; unmatched bases: 3. Per the germline V gene, CDR1 is SGDLS and CDR2 is YYNGEE. The CDR3 runs to 14 residues. Here the CDR3 DNA reads TGTGCCAGCAGCGTAGGGCAGGGGGGCACTGAAGCTTTCTTT. Its protein product is CASSVGQGGTEAFF.